The present entry profiles one T cell receptor beta chain with its context. Its antigen has not been determined. Base-call qualities are not available, and no considerably larger clone is one nucleotide away. Library construction relied on the immunoSEQ multiplex PCR assay. Imported from immuneACCESS, the table was reduced by TCRdb to in-frame sequences with V and J called. These copies leave out some clones; in studies compared against another copy, an unresolved V gene accounts for under half, and the cause of the remainder is not known. In all, the sample holds approximately 35,000 clones, and approximately 85% of those were seen once. The top ten constitute about 5.6% of the sample. The study tested focal radiation therapy combined with CTLA-4 blockade (ipilimumab) in patients with chemo-refractory metastatic non-small-cell lung cancer. This record comes from a study of radiotherapy plus CTLA-4 blockade in lung cancer (dated by TCRdb to the late 2010s). For context, the study as a whole: Among enrolled patients, 15% to 20% had an objective response and around 33% reached disease control.

Paper-wide results and their limitations: The strongest predictors of response were reported to be early dynamic shifts in blood T cell clones along with a rise in serum interferon-beta following radiation. After treatment with radiotherapy and ipilimumab, TCR clones that originated in tumors expanded in peripheral blood.

The CDR3 sequence holds 14 residues, the cysteine and phenylalanine included. Only the CDR3 DNA stays, 42 bases, in frame from base 1. As encoded in the germline V gene, CDR1 is SGHDN while CDR2 is FVKESK. Unmatched junction bases come to 9, with V trimmed by 4 bases and J by 6 bases. The sequencing used peripheral blood, collected from a patient treated with radiotherapy plus ipilimumab. Rearrangement joined TRBV14 to TRBJ2-7, with TRBD2 identical over 7 junction bases. The source is a human donor with non-small cell lung cancer who had stable disease on radiotherapy plus ipilimumab. The CDR3 reads as follows: CASSLRGGSSEQYF. The DNA reads TGTGCCAGCAGCCTAAGGGGCGGGAGTTCCGAGCAGTACTTC. Reference TRBV14 and TRBJ2-7 proteins supply the regions before and after the CDR3; the full variable domain is: EAGVTQFPSHSVIEKGQTVTLRCDPISGHDNLYWYRRVMGKEIKFLLHFVKESKQDESGMPNNRFLAERTGGTYSTLKVQPAELEDSGVYFCASSLRGGSSEQYFGPGTRLTVT.